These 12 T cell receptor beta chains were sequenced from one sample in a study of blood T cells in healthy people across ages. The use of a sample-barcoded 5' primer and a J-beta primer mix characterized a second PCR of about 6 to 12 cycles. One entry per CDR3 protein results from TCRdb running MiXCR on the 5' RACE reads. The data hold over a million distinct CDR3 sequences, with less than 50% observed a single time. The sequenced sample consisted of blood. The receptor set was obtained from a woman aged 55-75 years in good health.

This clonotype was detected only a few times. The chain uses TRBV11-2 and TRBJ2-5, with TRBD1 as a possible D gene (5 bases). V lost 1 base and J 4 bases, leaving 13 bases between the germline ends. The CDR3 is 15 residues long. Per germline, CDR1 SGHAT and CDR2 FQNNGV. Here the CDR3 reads CASSLGRARVETQYF. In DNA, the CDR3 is TGTGCCAGCAGCTTAGGTCGTGCCAGGGTAGAGACCCAGTACTTC.

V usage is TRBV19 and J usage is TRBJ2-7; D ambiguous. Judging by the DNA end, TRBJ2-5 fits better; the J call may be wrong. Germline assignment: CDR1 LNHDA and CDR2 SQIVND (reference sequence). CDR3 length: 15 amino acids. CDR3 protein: CASSPLPTYEETQYF. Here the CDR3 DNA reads TGTGCCAGTAGTCCCCTCCCGACGTACGAAGAGACCCAGTACTTC.

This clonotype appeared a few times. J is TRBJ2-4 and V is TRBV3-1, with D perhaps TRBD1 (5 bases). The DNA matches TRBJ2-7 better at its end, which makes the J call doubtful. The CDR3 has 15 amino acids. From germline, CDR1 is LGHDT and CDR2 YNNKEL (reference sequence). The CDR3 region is CASSLRRQPSYEQYF. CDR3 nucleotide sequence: TGTGCCAGCAGCCTAAGAAGACAGCCCTCCTACGAGCAGTACTTC.

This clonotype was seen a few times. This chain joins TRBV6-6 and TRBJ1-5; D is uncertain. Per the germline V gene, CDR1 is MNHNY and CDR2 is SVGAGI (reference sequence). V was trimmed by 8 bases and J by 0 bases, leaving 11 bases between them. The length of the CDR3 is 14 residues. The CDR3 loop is CASYSGYSNQPQHF. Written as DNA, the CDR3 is TGTGCCAGCTATTCGGGATATAGCAATCAGCCCCAGCATTTT.

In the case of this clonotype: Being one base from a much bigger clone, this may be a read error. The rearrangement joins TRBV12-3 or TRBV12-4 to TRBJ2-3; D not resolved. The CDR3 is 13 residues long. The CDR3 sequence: CASNRRSTDTPYF. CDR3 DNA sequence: TGTGCCAGCAACCGCCGTAGCACAGATACGCCGTATTTT.

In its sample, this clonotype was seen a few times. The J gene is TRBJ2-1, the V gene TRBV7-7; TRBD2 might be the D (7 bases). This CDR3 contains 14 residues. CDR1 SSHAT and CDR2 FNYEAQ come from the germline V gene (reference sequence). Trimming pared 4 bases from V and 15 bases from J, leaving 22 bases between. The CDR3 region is CASSSSGGGGRRFF. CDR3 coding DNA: TGTGCCAGCAGCTCCAGCGGAGGGGGGGGTCGGAGGTTCTTC. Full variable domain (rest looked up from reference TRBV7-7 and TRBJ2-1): GAGVSQSPRYKVTKRGQDVTLRCDPISSHATLYWYQQALGQGPEFLTYFNYEAQPDKSGLPSDRFSAERPEGSISTLTIQRTEQRDSAMYRCASSSSGGGGRRFFGPGTRLTVL.

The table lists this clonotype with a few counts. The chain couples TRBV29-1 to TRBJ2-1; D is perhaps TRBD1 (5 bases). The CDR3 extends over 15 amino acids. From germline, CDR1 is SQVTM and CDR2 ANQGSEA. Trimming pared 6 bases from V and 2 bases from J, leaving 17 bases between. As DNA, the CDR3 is TGCAGCGTGGATCCAGGGAATCCCCCCTACAATGAGCAGTTCTTC. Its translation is CSVDPGNPPYNEQFF.

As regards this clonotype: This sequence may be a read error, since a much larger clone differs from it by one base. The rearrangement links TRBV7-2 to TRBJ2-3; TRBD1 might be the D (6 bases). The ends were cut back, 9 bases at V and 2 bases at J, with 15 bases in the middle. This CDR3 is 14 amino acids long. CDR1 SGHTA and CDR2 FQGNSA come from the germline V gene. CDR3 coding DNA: TGTACCAGTTCCTGGGGGCCCTCCACAGATACGCAGTATTTT. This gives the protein CTSSWGPSTDTQYF.

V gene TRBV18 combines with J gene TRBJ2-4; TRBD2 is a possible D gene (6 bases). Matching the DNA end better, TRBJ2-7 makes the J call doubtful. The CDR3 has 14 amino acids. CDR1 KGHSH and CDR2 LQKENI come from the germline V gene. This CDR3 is CASSWGVNSYEQYF. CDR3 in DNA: TGTGCCAGCTCATGGGGGGTCAACTCCTACGAGCAGTACTTC.

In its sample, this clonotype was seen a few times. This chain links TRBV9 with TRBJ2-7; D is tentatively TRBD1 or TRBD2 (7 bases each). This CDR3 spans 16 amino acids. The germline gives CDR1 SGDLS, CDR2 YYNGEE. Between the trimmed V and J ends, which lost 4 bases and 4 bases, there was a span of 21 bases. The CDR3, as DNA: TGTGCCAGCAGCCCCCAGGGGGTAGCGGGCTTTTACGAGCAGTACTTC. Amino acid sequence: CASSPQGVAGFYEQYF.

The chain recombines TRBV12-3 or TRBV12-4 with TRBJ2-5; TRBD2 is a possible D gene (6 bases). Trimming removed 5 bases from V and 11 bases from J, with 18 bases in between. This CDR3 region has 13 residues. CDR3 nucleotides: TGTGCCAGCAGTCGAACTAGCCTAAATGAGCAGTACTTC. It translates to CASSRTSLNEQYF.

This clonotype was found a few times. CDR3 loop: CASSESDGTYEQYF. The CDR3 DNA reads as TGTGCCAGCAGTGAATCTGACGGAACCTACGAGCAGTACTTC. V is TRBV25-1 and J is TRBJ2-7; no reliable D call. V was shortened by 1 base and J by 2 bases, with 9 bases between the two germline ends. This CDR3 contains 14 residues. CDR1 MGHDK and CDR2 SYGVNS come from the germline V gene.